The present T cell receptor (beta chain) was sequenced within a study of cytomegalovirus exposure and HLA in healthy donors. Details on this clone: Its antigen is not known. The identical CDR3 is also encoded by other nucleotide sequences in the sample.

Points from the study as a whole: Highest at DRB1 and lowest at HLA-C, TCR association rates differed among HLA loci in a later analysis. Altogether, some 170 TCR beta chains were recorded as cytomegalovirus-associated.

With 60 Vbeta and 13 Jbeta primers, the PCR was carried out. Sequencing was performed with immunoSEQ multiplex PCR; in TCRdb, only in-frame clones are kept and a portion is missing. The data hold roughly 110,000 clones, with over 75% observed a single time. The ends were cut back, 0 bases at V and 1 base at J, with 5 bases in the middle. CDR1 is SGDLS and CDR2 is YYNGEE in the germline V gene. The CDR3 extends over 13 amino acids. The sample taken for sequencing was PBMCs. This chain joins TRBV9 and TRBJ2-7; D is unclear. The TCR comes from a man aged 25 to 40 in good health and CMV-seronegative. The CDR3 DNA is TGTGCCAGCAGCGTAGGTATTTCCTACGAGCAGTACTTC. This translates into CASSVGISYEQYF.